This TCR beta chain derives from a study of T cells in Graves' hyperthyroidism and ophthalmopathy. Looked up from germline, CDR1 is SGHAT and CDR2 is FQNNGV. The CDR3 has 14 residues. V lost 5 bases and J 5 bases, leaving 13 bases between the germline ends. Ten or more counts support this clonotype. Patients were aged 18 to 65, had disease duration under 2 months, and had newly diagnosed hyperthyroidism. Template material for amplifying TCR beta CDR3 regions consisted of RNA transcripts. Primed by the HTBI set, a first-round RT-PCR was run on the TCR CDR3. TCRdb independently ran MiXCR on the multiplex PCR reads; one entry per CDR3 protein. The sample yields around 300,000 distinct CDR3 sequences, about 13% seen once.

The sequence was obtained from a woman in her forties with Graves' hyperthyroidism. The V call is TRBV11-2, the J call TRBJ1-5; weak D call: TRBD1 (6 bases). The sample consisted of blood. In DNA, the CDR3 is TGTGCCAGCAGCCTCCGCGGGGGGCATCAGCCCCAGCATTTT. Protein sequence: CASSLRGGHQPQHF.